This section outlines one T cell receptor (beta chain) sequence together with its context. These data come from a study of cytomegalovirus exposure and HLA in healthy donors. Use of 60 Vbeta and 13 Jbeta primers characterized the PCR. Data came from immunoSEQ multiplex PCR; TCRdb stores just in-frame clones and leaves some out. In the table there are under 150,000 clones, 75% to 90% of which are singletons. Germline V lookup: CDR1 SEHNR, CDR2 FQNEAQ (reference sequence). The CDR3 runs 14 residues. The V end lost 5 bases, the J end lost 6 bases, and 13 bases lay between the germline ends. This TCR was recovered from a woman aged 40 to 50 in good health and CMV-seronegative. The rearrangement joins TRBV7-9 to TRBJ2-2, with D perhaps TRBD1 (5 bases). Sample: PBMCs. This chain's CDR3 is CASSRETDSGELFF. CDR3 coding DNA: TGTGCCAGCAGCCGAGAGACAGATTCCGGGGAGCTGTTTTTT.